The entry below gives a single T cell receptor beta chain sequence along with its context. V gave up 1 base and J gave up 0 bases, with 15 bases separating them. CDR1 and CDR2 (germline): SGHTA, FQGNSA. CDR3 size: 17 residues. This specimen comes from a study of neurological immune-mediated disorders. The team produced cDNA through 5'RACE using 10-nucleotide random UMIs. Each CDR3 protein is one row after TCRdb ran MiXCR on the 5' RACE reads. Of about 40,000 distinct CDR3 sequences in the sample, roughly 13% were seen once. The TCR comes from a woman in her forties or fifties with HTLV-1-associated myelopathy (HAM/TSP). The chain recombines TRBV7-2 with TRBJ1-2, with D possibly matching TRBD1 (5 bases). Sequencing used PBMCs. This chain's CDR3 is CASSLDRQGLANYGYTF. The CDR3 nucleotides are TGTGCCAGCAGCTTAGATCGCCAGGGCCTCGCTAACTATGGCTACACCTTC.